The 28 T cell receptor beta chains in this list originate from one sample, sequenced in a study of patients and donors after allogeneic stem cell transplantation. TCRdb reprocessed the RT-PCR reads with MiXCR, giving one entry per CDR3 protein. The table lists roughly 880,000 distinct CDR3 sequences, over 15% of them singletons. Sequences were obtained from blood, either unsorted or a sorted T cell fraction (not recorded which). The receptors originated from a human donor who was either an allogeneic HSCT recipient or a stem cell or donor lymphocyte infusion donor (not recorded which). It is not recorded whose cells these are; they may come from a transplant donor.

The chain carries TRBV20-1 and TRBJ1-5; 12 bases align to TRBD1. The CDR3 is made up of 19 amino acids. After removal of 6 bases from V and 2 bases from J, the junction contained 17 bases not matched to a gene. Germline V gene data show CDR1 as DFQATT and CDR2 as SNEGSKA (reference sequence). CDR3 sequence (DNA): TGCAGTGCGAGGCGGTTATTAGGGACAGGGGGCTTGGGCAATCAGCCCCAGCATTTT. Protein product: CSARRLLGTGGLGNQPQHF.

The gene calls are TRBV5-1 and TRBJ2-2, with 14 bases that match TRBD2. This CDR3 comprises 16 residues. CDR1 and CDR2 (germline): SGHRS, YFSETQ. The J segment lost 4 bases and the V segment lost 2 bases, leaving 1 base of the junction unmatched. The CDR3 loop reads CASSFGLAGGTGELFF. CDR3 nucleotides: TGCGCCAGCAGCTTCGGACTAGCGGGGGGCACCGGGGAGCTGTTTTTT.

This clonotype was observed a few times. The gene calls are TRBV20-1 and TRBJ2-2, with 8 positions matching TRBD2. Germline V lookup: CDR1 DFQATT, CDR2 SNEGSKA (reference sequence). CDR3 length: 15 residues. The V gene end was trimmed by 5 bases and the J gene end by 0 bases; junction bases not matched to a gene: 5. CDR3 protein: CSAARGGTNTGELFF. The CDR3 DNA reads TGCAGTGCTGCCCGGGGGGGGACGAACACCGGGGAGCTGTTTTTT.

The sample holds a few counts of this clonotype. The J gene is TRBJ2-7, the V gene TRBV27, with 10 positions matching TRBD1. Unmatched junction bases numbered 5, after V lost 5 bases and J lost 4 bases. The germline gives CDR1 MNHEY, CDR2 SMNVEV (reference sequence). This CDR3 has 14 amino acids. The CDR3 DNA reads TGTGCCAGCAGTCAACCGGGACAGGGGTACGAGCAGTACTTC. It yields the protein CASSQPGQGYEQYF.

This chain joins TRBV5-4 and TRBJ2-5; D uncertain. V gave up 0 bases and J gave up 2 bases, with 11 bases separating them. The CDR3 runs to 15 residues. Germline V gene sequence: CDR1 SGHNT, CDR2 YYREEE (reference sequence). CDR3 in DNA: TGTGCCAGCAGCTTGGCCGACTGGGATCAAGAGACCCAGTACTTC. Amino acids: CASSLADWDQETQYF.

The CDR3 sequence: CASSVGGTGHGYTF. In nucleotides, the CDR3 is TGTGCCAGCAGCGTAGGGGGGACAGGGCATGGCTACACCTTC. The chain has TRBV9 and TRBJ1-2, with 9 nucleotides matching TRBD1. The CDR3 length is 14 residues. Germline V gives CDR1 SGDLS, CDR2 YYNGEE. V lost 0 bases to trimming and J lost 6 bases; unmatched junction nucleotides: 3. Together with reference TRBV9 and TRBJ1-2, the CDR3 gives the full variable domain: DSGVTQTPKHLITATGQRVTLRCSPRSGDLSVYWYQQSLDQGLQFLIQYYNGEERAKGNILERFSAQQFPDLHSELNLSSLELGDSALYFCASSVGGTGHGYTFGSGTRLTVV.

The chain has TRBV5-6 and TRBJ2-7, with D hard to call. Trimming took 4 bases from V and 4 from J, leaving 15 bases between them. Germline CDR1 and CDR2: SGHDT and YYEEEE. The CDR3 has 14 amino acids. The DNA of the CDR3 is TGTGCCAGCAGCCCGGCCGGGTCCAATTACGAGCAGTACTTC. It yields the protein CASSPAGSNYEQYF.

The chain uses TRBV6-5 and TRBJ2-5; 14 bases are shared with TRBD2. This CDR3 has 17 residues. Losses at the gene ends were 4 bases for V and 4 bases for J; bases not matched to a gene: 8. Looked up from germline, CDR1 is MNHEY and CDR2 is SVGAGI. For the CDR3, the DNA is TGTGCCAGCAGTTCAGGACTAGCGGGGGGATTTGGAGAGACCCAGTACTTC. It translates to CASSSGLAGGFGETQYF.

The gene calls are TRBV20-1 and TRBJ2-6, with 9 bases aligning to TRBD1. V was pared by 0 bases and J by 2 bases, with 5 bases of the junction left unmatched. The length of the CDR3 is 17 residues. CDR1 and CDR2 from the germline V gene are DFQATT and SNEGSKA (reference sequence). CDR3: CSARDHRGLAGANVLTF. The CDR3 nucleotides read TGCAGTGCTAGAGACCACAGGGGGCTCGCTGGGGCCAACGTCCTGACTTTC.

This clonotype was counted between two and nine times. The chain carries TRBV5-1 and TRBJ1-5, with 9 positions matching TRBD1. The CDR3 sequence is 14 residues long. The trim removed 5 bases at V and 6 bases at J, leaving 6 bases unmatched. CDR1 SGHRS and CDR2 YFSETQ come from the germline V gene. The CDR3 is CASRPGTGSQPQHF. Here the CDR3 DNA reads TGCGCCAGCAGACCAGGGACAGGGAGTCAGCCCCAGCATTTT. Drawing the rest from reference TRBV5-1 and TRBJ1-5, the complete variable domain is KAGVTQTPRYLIKTRGQQVTLSCSPISGHRSVSWYQQTPGQGLQFLFEYFSETQRNKGNFPGRFSGRQFSNSRSEMNVSTLELGDSALYLCASRPGTGSQPQHFGDGTRLSIL.

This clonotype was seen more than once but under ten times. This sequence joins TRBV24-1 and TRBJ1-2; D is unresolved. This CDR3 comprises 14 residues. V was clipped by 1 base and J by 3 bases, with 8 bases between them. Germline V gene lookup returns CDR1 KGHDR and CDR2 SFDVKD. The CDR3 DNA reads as TGTGCCACCAGTGATTTCGGCCTTCACTATGGCTACACCTTC. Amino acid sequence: CATSDFGLHYGYTF.

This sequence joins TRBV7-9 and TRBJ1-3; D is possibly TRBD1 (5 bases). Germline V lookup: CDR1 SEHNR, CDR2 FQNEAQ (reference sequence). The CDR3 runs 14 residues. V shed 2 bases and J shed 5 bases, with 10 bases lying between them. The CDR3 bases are TGTGCCAGCAGCTTATTGGACATACGAAACACCATATATTTT. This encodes CASSLLDIRNTIYF.

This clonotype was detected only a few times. CDR3 nucleotide sequence: TGTGCCAGCAGTGAAGAACAGGGTGATCAGCCCCAGCATTTT. Amino acids: CASSEEQGDQPQHF. The chain is built from TRBV2 and TRBJ1-5, with D possibly TRBD1 on 6 matching bases. The CDR3 totals 14 residues. V lost 1 base and J lost 5, with 9 bases in between. Germline V lookup: CDR1 SNHLY, CDR2 FYNNEI.

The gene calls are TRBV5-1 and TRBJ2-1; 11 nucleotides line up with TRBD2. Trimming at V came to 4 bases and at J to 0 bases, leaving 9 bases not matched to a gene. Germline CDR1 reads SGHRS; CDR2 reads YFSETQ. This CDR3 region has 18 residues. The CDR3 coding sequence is TGCGCCAGCAGCGGGCCTAGCGGGAGGCTTAGCTCCTACAATGAGCAGTTCTTC. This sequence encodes CASSGPSGRLSSYNEQFF.

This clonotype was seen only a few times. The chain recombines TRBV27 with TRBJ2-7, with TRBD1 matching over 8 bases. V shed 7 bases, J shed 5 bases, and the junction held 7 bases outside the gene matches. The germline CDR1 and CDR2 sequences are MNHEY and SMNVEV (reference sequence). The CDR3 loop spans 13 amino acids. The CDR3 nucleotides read TGTGCCAGCACCCCGGACAGGGCCCACGAGCAGTACTTC. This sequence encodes CASTPDRAHEQYF.

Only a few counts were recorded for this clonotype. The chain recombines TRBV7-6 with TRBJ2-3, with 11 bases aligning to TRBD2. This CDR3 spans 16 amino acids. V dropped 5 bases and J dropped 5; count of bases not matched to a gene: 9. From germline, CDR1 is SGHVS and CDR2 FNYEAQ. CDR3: CASSPLSGGAVDTQYF. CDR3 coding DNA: TGTGCCAGCAGCCCACTTAGCGGGGGGGCCGTAGATACGCAGTATTTT.

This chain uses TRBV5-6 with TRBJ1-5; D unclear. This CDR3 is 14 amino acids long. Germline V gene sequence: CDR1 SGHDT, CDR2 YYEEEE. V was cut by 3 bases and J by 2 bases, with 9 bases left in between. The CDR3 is CASSSRARNQPQHF. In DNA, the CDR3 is TGTGCCAGCAGCTCCCGGGCCCGCAATCAGCCCCAGCATTTT.

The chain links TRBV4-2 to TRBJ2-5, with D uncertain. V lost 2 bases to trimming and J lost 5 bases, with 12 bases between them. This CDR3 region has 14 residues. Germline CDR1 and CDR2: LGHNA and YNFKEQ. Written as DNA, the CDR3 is TGTGCCAGCAGCCAACAACAGAGTGAGGAGACCCAGTACTTC. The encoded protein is CASSQQQSEETQYF.

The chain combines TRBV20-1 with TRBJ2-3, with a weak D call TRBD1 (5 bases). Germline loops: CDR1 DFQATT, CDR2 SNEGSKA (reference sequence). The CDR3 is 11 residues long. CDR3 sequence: CTTTQGDTQYF. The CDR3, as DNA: TGCACTACTACGCAGGGCGATACGCAGTATTTT.

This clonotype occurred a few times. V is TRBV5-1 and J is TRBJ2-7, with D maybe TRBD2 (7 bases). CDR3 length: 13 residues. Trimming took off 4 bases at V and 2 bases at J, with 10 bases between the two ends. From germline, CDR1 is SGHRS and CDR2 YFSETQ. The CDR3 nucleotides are TGCGCCAGCAGCGAAGGGGGGGCCTACGAGCAGTACTTC. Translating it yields CASSEGGAYEQYF.

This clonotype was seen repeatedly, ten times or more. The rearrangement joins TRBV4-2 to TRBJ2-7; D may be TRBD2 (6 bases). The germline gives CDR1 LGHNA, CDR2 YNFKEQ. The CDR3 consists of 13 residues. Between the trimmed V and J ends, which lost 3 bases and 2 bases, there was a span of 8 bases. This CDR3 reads CASSQGGAYEQYF. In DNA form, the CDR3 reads TGTGCCAGCAGCCAGGGGGGAGCCTACGAGCAGTACTTC.

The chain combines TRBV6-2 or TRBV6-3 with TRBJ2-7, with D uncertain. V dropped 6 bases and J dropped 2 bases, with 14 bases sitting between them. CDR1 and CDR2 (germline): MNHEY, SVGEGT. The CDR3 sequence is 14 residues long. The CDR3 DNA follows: TGTGCCAGCAGCTACACGGTTGGGACCTACGAGCAGTACTTC. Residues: CASSYTVGTYEQYF.

This CDR3 reads CASSPSSGAGNTIYF. The DNA of the CDR3 is TGTGCCAGCAGCCCGAGCTCGGGAGCCGGAAACACCATATATTTT. The chain has TRBV3-1 and TRBJ1-3; D not resolved. CDR1 LGHDT and CDR2 YNNKEL come from the germline V gene (reference sequence). The V gene lost 4 bases and the J gene lost 4 bases, with 14 bases spanning the gap. CDR3 size: 15 residues.

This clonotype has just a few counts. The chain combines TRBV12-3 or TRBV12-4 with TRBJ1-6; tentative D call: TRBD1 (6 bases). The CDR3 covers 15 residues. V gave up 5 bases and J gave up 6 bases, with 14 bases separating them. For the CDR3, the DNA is TGTGCCAGCAGTCCCAGGGACACTCTTAATTCACCCCTCCACTTT. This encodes CASSPRDTLNSPLHF.

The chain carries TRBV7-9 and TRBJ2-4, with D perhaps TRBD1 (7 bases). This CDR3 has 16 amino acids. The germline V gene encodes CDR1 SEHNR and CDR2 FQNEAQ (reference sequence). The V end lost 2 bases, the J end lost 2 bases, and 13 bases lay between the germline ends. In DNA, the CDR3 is TGTGCCAGCAGCTTAACAGGGGAGGTTACCAAAAACATTCAGTACTTC. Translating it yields CASSLTGEVTKNIQYF.

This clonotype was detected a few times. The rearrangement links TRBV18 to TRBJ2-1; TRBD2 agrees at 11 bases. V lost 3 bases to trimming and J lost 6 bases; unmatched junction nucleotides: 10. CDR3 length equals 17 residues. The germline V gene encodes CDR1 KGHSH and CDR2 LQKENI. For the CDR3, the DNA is TGTGCCAGCTCACCCATCTTAGCGGGAGGGCCCCGCAATGAGCAGTTCTTC. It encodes CASSPILAGGPRNEQFF.

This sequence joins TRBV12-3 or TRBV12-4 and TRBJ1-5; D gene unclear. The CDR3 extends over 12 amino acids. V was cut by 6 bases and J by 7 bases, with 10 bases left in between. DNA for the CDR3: TGTGCCAGCAGCCCTCCACGACAGCCCCAGCATTTT. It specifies CASSPPRQPQHF.

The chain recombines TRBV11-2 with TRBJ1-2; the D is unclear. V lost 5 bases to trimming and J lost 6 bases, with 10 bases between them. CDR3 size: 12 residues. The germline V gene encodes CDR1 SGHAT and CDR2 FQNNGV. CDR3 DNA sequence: TGTGCCAGCAGCCGCCAGATCAATGGCTACACCTTC. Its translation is CASSRQINGYTF.